This TCR beta chain was captured by sequencing in a study of cytotoxic CD8 clonotypes in ibrutinib-treated CLL. In germline, CDR1 is GTSNPN, CDR2 SVGIG (reference sequence). The CDR3 sequence is 15 residues long. V was clipped by 5 bases and J by 3 bases, with 16 bases between them. Some clones are missing from TCRdb's copy, which holds only in-frame ones; the method was immunoSEQ multiplex PCR. The table lists over 65,000 clones, roughly 72% of them singletons. The J gene is TRBJ1-4, the V gene TRBV30, with D tentatively TRBD1 (6 bases). The receptor was isolated from a human donor with chronic lymphocytic leukemia. The sequences come from PBMCs, collected after 12 months of ibrutinib treatment. The CDR3 DNA reads as TGTGCCTGGCGCAGGTTTGGGGGCTCTAATGAAAAACTGTTTTTT. Encoded protein: CAWRRFGGSNEKLFF.